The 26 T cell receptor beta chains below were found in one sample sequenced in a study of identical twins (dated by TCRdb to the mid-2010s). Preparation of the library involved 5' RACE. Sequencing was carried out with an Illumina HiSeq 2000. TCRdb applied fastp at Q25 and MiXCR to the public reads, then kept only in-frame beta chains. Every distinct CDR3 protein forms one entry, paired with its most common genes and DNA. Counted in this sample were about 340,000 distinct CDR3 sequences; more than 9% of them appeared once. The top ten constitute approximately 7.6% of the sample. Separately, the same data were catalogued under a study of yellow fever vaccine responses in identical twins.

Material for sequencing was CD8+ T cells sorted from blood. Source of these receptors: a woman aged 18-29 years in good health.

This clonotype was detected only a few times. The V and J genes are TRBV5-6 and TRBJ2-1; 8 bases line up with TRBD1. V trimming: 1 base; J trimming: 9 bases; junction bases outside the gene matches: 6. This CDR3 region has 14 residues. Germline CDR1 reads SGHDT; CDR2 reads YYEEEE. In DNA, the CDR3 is TGTGCCAGCAGCTTGAGTGCAGGGGGCCTTGAGCAGTTCTTC. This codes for CASSLSAGGLEQFF.

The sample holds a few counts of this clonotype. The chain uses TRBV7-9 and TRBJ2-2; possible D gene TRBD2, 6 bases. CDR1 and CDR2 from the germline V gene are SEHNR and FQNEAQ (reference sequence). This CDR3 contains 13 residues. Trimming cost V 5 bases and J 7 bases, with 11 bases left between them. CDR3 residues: CASSQAEGGELFF. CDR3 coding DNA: TGTGCCAGCAGCCAAGCGGAGGGCGGGGAGCTGTTTTTT.

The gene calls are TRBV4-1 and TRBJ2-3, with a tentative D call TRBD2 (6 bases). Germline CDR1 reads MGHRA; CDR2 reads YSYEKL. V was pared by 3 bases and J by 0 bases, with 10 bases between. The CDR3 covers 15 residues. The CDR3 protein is CASSQVAASTDTQYF. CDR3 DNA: TGCGCCAGCAGCCAGGTAGCGGCTAGCACAGATACGCAGTATTTT.

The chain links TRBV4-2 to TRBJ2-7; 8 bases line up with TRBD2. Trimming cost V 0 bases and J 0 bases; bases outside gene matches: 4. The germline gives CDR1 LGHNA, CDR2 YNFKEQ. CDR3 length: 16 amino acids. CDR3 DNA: TGTGCCAGCAGCCAAGAAGGGAGCGGGAGCTCCTACGAGCAGTACTTC. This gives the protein CASSQEGSGSSYEQYF.

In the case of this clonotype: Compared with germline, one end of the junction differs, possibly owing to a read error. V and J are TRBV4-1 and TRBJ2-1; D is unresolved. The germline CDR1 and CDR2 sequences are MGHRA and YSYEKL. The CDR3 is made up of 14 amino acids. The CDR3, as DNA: TGCGCCAGCAGCCAAGATCGCGGTTACAATGAGCAGTCCTTC. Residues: CASSQDRGYNEQSF.

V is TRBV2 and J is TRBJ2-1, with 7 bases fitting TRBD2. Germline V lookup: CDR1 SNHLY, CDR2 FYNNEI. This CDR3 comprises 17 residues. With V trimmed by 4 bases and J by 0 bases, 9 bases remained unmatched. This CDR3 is CASSARAGRDSYNEQFF. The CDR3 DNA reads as TGTGCCAGCAGTGCCAGAGCGGGGCGAGACTCCTACAATGAGCAGTTCTTC.

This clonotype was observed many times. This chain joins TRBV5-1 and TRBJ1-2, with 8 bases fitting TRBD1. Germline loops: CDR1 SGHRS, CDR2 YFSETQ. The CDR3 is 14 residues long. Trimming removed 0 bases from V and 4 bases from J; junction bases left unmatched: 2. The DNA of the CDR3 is TGCGCCAGCAGCTTGGAAGGGACAGGCTATGGCTACACCTTC. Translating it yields CASSLEGTGYGYTF.

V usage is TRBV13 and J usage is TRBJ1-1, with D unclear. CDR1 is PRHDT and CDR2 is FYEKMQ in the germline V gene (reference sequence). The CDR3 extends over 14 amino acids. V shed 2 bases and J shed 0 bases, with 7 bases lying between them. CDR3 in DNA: TGTGCCAGCAGCTTAAGAGGTCTGAACACTGAAGCTTTCTTT. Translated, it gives CASSLRGLNTEAFF.

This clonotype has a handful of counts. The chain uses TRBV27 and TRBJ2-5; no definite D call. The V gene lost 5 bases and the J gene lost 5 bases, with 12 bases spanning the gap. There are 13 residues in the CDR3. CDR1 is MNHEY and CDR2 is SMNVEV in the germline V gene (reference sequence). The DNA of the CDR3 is TGTGCCAGCAGTCCCGAAGAAGGGGAGACCCAGTACTTC. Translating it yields CASSPEEGETQYF.

For the CDR3, the DNA is TGTGCCAGCAGTCAGGGACTAGCGGGAGCTGGAAGTGATGAGCAGTTCTTC. Residues: CASSQGLAGAGSDEQFF. This chain links TRBV28 with TRBJ2-1, with TRBD2 matching 14 bases. The CDR3 has 17 residues. Germline CDR1 MDHEN, CDR2 SYDVKM. Trimming took 5 bases from V and 8 from J; bases not matched to a gene: 11.

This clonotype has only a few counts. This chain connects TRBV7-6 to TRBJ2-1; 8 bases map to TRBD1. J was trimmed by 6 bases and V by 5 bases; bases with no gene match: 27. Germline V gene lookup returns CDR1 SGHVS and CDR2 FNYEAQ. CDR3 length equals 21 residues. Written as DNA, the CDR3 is TGTGCCAGCAGCCCCCGTCCCGGGACAGGTTCGGGGGCTTCTAGAGGCAATGAGCAGTTCTTC. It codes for CASSPRPGTGSGASRGNEQFF.

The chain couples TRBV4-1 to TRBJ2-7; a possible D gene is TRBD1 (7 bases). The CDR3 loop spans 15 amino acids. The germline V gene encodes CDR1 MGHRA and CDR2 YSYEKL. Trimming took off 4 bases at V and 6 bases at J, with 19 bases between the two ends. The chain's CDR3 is CASSPQGGSGREQYV. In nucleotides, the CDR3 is TGCGCCAGCAGCCCCCAGGGGGGTTCAGGGCGCGAGCAGTACGTC.

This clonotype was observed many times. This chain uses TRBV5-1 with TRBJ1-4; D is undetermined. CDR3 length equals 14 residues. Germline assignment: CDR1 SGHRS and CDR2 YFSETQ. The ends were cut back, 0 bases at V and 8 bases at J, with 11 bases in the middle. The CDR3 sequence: CASSLVGVNEKLFF. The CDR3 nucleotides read TGCGCCAGCAGCTTGGTGGGAGTAAACGAAAAACTGTTTTTT.

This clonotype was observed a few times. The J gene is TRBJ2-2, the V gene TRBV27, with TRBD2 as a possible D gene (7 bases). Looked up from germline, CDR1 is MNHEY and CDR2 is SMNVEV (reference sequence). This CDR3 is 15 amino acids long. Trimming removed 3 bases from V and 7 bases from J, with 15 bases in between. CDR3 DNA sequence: TGTGCCAGCAGTTTTTGGAGGGGGGGTCACGGGGAGCTGTTTTTT. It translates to CASSFWRGGHGELFF.

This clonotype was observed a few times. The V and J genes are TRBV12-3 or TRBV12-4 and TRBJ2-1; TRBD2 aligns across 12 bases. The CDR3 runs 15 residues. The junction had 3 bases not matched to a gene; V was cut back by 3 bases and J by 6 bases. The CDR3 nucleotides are TGTGCCAGCAGTTTGTCTAGCGGGGGGGGCAATGAGCAGTTCTTC. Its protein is CASSLSSGGGNEQFF.

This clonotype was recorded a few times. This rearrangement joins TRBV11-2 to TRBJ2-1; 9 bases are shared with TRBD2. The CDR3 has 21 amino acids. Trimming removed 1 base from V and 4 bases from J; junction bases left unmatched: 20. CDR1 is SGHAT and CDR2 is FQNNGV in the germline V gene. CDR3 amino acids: CASSLGAAGREGPLLYNEQFF. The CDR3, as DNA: TGTGCCAGCAGCTTAGGGGCCGCAGGGCGGGAGGGCCCTCTCCTATACAATGAGCAGTTCTTC.

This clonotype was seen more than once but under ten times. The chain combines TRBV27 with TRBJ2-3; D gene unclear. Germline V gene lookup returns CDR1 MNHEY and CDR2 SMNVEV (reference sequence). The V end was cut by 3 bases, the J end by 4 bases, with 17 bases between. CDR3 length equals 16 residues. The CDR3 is CASSFGGPLHPDTQYF. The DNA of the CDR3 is TGTGCCAGCAGTTTCGGCGGACCACTACATCCAGATACGCAGTATTTT.

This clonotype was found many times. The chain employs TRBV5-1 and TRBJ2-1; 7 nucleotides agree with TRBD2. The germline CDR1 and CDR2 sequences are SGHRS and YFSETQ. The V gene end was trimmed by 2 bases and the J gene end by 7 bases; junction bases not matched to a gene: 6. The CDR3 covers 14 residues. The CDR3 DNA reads TGCGCCAGCAGCTTAGCGGGGCGCCAGAATGAGCAGTTCTTC. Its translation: CASSLAGRQNEQFF.

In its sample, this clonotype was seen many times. CDR3 sequence reads: CASSLGPGTYNSPLHF. The CDR3 coding sequence is TGTGCCAGCAGCTTAGGGCCCGGGACCTATAATTCACCCCTCCACTTT. The rearrangement links TRBV7-3 to TRBJ1-6; D call uncertain. CDR3 length: 16 residues. The germline gives CDR1 SGHTA, CDR2 FQGTGA. Trimming took off 2 bases at V and 2 bases at J, with 10 bases between the two ends.

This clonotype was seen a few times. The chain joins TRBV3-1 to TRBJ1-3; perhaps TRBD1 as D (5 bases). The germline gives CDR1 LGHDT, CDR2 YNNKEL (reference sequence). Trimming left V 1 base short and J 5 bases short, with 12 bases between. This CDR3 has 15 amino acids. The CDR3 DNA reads TGTGCCAGCAGCCAAGTCCGGACATTACGAAACACCATATATTTT. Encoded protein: CASSQVRTLRNTIYF.

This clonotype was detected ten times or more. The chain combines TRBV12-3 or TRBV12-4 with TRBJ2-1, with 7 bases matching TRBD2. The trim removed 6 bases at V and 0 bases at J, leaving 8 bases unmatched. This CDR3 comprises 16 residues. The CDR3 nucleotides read TGTGCCAGCAGCCGTGGCGGCGGGAGCTCCTACAATGAGCAGTTCTTC. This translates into CASSRGGGSSYNEQFF.

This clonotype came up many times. In nucleotides, the CDR3 is TGCGCCAGCAGCTTGGACAGGGAAGCTTTCTTT. It yields the protein CASSLDREAFF. The chain combines TRBV5-1 with TRBJ1-1; TRBD1 is a possible D gene (5 bases). The CDR3 is 11 residues long. Trimming removed 0 bases at V and 8 bases at J, with 5 bases between. Germline-derived CDR1 and CDR2 are SGHRS and YFSETQ.

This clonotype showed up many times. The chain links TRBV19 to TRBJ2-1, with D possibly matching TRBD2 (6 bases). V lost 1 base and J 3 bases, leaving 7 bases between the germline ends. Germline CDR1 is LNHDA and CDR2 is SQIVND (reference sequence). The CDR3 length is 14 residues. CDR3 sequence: CASSIAGDYNEQFF. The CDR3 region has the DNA TGTGCCAGTAGTATAGCGGGAGACTACAATGAGCAGTTCTTC.

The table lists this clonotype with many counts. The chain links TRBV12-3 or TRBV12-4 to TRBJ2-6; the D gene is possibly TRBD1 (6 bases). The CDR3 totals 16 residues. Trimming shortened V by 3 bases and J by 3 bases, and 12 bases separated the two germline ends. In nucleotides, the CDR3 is TGTGCCAGCAGTTTCCCAGGGGCAATTGGGGCCAACGTCCTGACTTTC. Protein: CASSFPGAIGANVLTF.

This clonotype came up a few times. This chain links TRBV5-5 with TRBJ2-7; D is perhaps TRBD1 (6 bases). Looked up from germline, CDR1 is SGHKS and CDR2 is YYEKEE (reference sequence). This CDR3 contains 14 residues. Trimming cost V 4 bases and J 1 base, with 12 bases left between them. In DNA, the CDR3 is TGTGCCAGCAGCATCCTGGACAGTTCCTACGAGCAGTACGTC. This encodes CASSILDSSYEQYV.

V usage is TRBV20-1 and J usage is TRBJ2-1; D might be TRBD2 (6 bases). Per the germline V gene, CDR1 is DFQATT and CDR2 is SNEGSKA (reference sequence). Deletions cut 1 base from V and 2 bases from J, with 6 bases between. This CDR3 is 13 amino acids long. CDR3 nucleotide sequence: TGCAGTGCTAGAGGCGGGGCCTACAATGAGCAGTTCTTC. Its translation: CSARGGAYNEQFF.